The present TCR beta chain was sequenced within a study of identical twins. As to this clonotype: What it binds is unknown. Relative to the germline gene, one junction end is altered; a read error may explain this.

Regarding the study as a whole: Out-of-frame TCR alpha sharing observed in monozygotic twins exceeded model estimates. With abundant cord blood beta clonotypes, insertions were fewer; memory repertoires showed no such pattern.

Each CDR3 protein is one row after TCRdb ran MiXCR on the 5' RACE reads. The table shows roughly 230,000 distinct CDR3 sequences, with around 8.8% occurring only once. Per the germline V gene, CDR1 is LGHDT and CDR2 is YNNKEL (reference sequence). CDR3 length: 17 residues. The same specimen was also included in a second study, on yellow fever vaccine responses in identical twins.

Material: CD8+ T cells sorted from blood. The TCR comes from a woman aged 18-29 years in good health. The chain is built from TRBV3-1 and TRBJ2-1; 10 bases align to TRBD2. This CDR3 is CATSQDGLADSYNEQFF. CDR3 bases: TGTGCCACCAGCCAAGATGGACTAGCGGATTCCTACAATGAGCAGTTCTTC.